A selection of T cell receptor beta chains follows, all from one sample in a study of human T cells and chemical hapten exposure. TCRdb ran MiXCR on the RACE reads and lists one entry per CDR3 protein. The sample shows some 350,000 distinct CDR3 sequences, roughly 6.9% of them seen only once. The sample was whole blood, taken in connection with sensitization to the hapten diphenylcyclopropenone (DPC). The receptor set was obtained from a young woman with alopecia areata. Some clones in this sample may be carry-over from other donors' samples. Both conserved end residues are part of each CDR3. The D gene is left open where the match is weak. The size entry is marked missing in some rows and otherwise reads once, few, many or a size class.

j_call	d_call	clone_size	v_call	cdr3_aa	cdr3_nt
TRBJ2-7	-	few	TRBV12-3/TRBV12-4	CASRGTGGRTSYEQYF	TGTGCCAGCAGGGGGACTGGCGGACGGACCTCCTACGAGCAGTACTTC
TRBJ2-2	-	many	TRBV6-2/TRBV6-3	CASSFRGLTLWGGELFF	TGTGCCAGCAGTTTCCGCGGACTCACCCTTTGGGGCGGGGAGCTGTTTTTT
TRBJ2-7	TRBD1	-	TRBV11-1	CASSPDRVVHEQYF	TGTGCCAGCAGCCCGGACAGGGTCGTACACGAGCAGTACTTC
TRBJ1-1	-	few	TRBV20-1	CSAREVNRATEAFF	TGCAGTGCTAGAGAGGTCAACAGGGCCACTGAAGCTTTCTTT
TRBJ2-5	-	-	TRBV7-3	CASSLSPTQTQYF	TGTGCCAGCAGCTTATCCCCGACGCAGACCCAGTACTTC
TRBJ2-1	-	-	TRBV5-1	CASSLRTEYNEQFF	TGCGCCAGCAGCTTGAGAACAGAGTACAATGAGCAGTTCTTC
TRBJ1-1	-	-	TRBV28	CASGRNLGGLGTEAFF	TGTGCCAGCGGCCGCAACCTGGGGGGCCTGGGCACTGAAGCTTTCTTT
TRBJ1-4	-	many	TRBV4-3	CASSQGGEEGESNEKLFF	TGCGCCAGCAGCCAAGGGGGGGAAGAGGGCGAATCTAATGAAAAACTGTTTTTT
TRBJ2-3	TRBD2	many	TRBV4-1	CASSRYFVAGVGTDTQYF	TGCGCCAGCAGCCGCTATTTTGTAGCGGGCGTTGGAACAGATACGCAGTATTTT
TRBJ2-4	-	-	TRBV20-1	CSARDRRGGQKSIQYF	TGCAGTGCTAGAGATCGGAGGGGTGGGCAAAAAAGCATTCAGTACTTC
TRBJ2-7	-	-	TRBV27	CASSLTPSYEQYF	TGTGCCAGCAGCTTAACCCCCTCCTACGAGCAGTACTTC
TRBJ1-5	-	few	TRBV6-5	CASSPLNRDQPQHF	TGTGCCAGCAGTCCCCTCAACAGAGATCAGCCCCAGCATTTT
TRBJ2-7	-	-	TRBV20-1	CSAFRHVYEQYF	TGCAGTGCTTTCCGACACGTCTACGAGCAGTACTTC
TRBJ1-2	-	-	TRBV20-1	CSARDPRGTSYGYTF	TGCAGTGCTAGAGATCCGAGAGGGACCAGCTATGGCTACACCTTC
TRBJ2-3	TRBD2	few	TRBV20-1	CSAPLSGVSTDTQYF	TGCAGTGCCCCCCTTAGCGGGGTTAGCACAGATACGCAGTATTTT
TRBJ1-1	-	many	TRBV5-1	CASSPGFNTEAFF	TGCGCCAGCAGTCCAGGATTTAACACTGAAGCTTTCTTT
TRBJ2-1	-	many	TRBV6-2/TRBV6-3	CASSFTADEQFF	TGTGCCAGCAGTTTCACAGCGGATGAGCAGTTCTTC
TRBJ1-6	-	-	TRBV6-6	CASPPSTPLHF	TGTGCCAGCCCACCCTCTACACCCCTCCACTTT
TRBJ1-2	-	-	TRBV12-3/TRBV12-4	CASTLRRVNYGYTF	TGTGCCAGCACCCTAAGGAGAGTTAACTATGGCTACACCTTC
TRBJ2-1	-	many	TRBV13	CASSWGRSYNEQFF	TGTGCCAGCAGCTGGGGAAGGTCCTACAATGAGCAGTTCTTC
TRBJ2-2	-	-	TRBV9	CASSVRTNTGELFF	TGTGCCAGCAGCGTAAGAACTAACACCGGGGAGCTGTTTTTT
TRBJ2-3	-	-	TRBV6-5	CASRWGSSGTDTQYF	TGTGCCAGCCGTTGGGGCAGCTCTGGCACAGATACGCAGTATTTT
TRBJ1-1	-	-	TRBV20-1	CSAWDGGTEAFF	TGCAGTGCCTGGGACGGGGGCACTGAAGCTTTCTTT
TRBJ1-5	TRBD1	-	TRBV15	CATSRDLGTGAPQHF	TGTGCCACCAGCAGAGATTTGGGAACAGGGGCGCCCCAGCATTTT
TRBJ2-3	-	many	TRBV7-2	CASSSYLSTDTQYF	TGTGCCAGCAGCTCCTATCTTAGCACAGATACGCAGTATTTT
TRBJ2-3	TRBD2	few	TRBV9	CASSKAGGISDTQYF	TGTGCCAGCAGCAAGGCGGGGGGCATATCAGATACGCAGTATTTT
TRBJ1-1	-	-	TRBV11-2	CASGVGGSTEAFF	TGTGCCAGCGGGGTAGGTGGCTCCACTGAAGCTTTCTTT
TRBJ1-1	-	many	TRBV2	CASMYRGRGNTEAFF	TGTGCCAGCATGTATCGGGGACGAGGGAACACTGAAGCTTTCTTT
TRBJ1-1	TRBD1	few	TRBV12-3/TRBV12-4	CASSRRGLNEAFF	TGTGCCAGCAGTCGAAGGGGGCTAAATGAAGCTTTCTTT
TRBJ1-1	TRBD1	many	TRBV9	CASTRDGQGRTEAFF	TGTGCCAGCACCCGTGACGGACAGGGGAGGACTGAAGCTTTCTTT
TRBJ2-2	-	few	TRBV6-6	CASMGSSNTGELFF	TGTGCCAGCATGGGGTCGTCAAACACCGGGGAGCTGTTTTTT
TRBJ1-6	-	-	TRBV7-9	CASSNNPQGNVSPLHF	TGTGCCAGCAGTAACAATCCGCAGGGGAATGTCTCACCCCTCCACTTT
TRBJ2-5	TRBD2	few	TRBV12-3/TRBV12-4	CASSISGGFQETQYF	TGTGCCAGCAGTATATCGGGGGGGTTTCAAGAGACCCAGTACTTC
TRBJ2-2	-	few	TRBV5-1	CASSPQSFGELFF	TGCGCCAGCAGCCCCCAATCCTTCGGGGAGCTGTTTTTT
TRBJ1-1	TRBD1	-	TRBV12-3/TRBV12-4	CASSFRTGISEAFF	TGTGCCAGCAGTTTTCGGACAGGGATCTCTGAAGCTTTCTTT
TRBJ1-2	-	few	TRBV9	CASSVADRQYGYTF	TGTGCCAGCAGCGTAGCTGATCGACAGTATGGCTACACCTTC
TRBJ2-1	TRBD2	few	TRBV6-2/TRBV6-3	CASSYGGGAYNEQFF	TGTGCCAGCAGTTACGGCGGGGGGGCCTACAATGAGCAGTTCTTC
TRBJ2-3	TRBD2	many	TRBV7-2	CASSLGPAGFTDTQYF	TGTGCCAGCAGCTTAGGTCCAGCGGGATTCACAGATACGCAGTATTTT
TRBJ2-5	-	-	TRBV3-1	CASSQGGSGQETQYF	TGTGCCAGCAGCCAAGGAGGTAGCGGCCAAGAGACCCAGTACTTC
TRBJ1-2	-	few	TRBV3-1	CASSHGWGKDNYGYTF	TGTGCCAGCAGCCATGGATGGGGGAAAGACAACTATGGCTACACCTTC
TRBJ1-1	-	-	TRBV27	CASSLKAATGPNTEAFF	TGTGCCAGCAGTTTAAAAGCGGCGACAGGACCGAACACTGAAGCTTTCTTT
TRBJ1-1	-	-	TRBV20-1	CSRWGATEAFF	TGCAGCCGATGGGGGGCCACTGAAGCTTTCTTT
TRBJ1-4	-	-	TRBV4-3	CASSQDLRQFGEKLFF	TGCGCCAGCAGCCAAGATCTTAGACAGTTTGGTGAAAAACTGTTTTTT
TRBJ2-5	-	-	TRBV3-1	CASSPSDSGGPQYF	TGTGCCAGCAGCCCGTCAGATAGCGGAGGCCCCCAGTACTTC
TRBJ2-1	-	-	TRBV4-3	CASSQVRVRVSYNEQFF	TGCGCCAGCAGCCAAGTTAGAGTAAGGGTTTCCTACAATGAGCAGTTCTTC
TRBJ1-2	-	few	TRBV6-6	CASSHNYGYTF	TGTGCCAGCAGCCATAACTATGGCTACACCTTC
TRBJ2-3	-	many	TRBV12-5	CASGDGLTGTQYF	TGTGCTAGTGGGGACGGTCTCACGGGTACGCAGTATTTT
TRBJ2-3	TRBD2	-	TRBV9	CASSVGVSGGGAGDTQYF	TGTGCCAGCAGCGTAGGGGTTTCCGGCGGGGGGGCTGGAGATACGCAGTATTTT
TRBJ2-6	-	-	TRBV6-5	CASSYSSSWPGANVLTF	TGTGCCAGCAGTTACTCGTCTTCGTGGCCTGGGGCCAACGTCCTGACTTTC
TRBJ2-3	-	few	TRBV27	CASSTAWDTQYF	TGTGCCAGCAGTACCGCTTGGGATACGCAGTATTTT
TRBJ2-3	TRBD2	-	TRBV24-1	CATSLSGGSDTQYF	TGTGCCACCAGTTTGAGCGGGGGGTCAGATACGCAGTATTTT
TRBJ2-7	-	many	TRBV7-3	CASSMSGSYEQYF	TGTGCCAGCAGTATGAGCGGTAGCTACGAGCAGTACTTC
TRBJ1-5	-	-	TRBV6-6	CASSYSGQGREQPQHF	TGTGCCAGCAGTTACTCTGGCCAGGGAAGAGAGCAGCCCCAGCATTTT
TRBJ2-2	-	many	TRBV12-3/TRBV12-4	CASSFWGTGELFF	TGTGCCAGCAGTTTTTGGGGCACCGGGGAGCTGTTTTTT
TRBJ2-5	-	-	TRBV12-3/TRBV12-4	CASSSGTDLAF	TGTGCCAGCAGTTCCGGGACTGACTTGGCTTTC
TRBJ1-5	-	few	TRBV2	CASSQETTGTYSNQPQHF	TGTGCCAGCTCGCAGGAGACGACGGGAACTTATAGCAATCAGCCCCAGCATTTT
TRBJ2-5	-	-	TRBV4-3	CASSQGAGLQETQYF	TGCGCCAGCAGCCAAGGGGCAGGCCTACAAGAGACCCAGTACTTC
TRBJ2-3	TRBD2	many	TRBV7-2	CASRPGLAGTDTQYF	TGTGCCAGCAGGCCGGGACTAGCGGGCACAGATACGCAGTATTTT
TRBJ2-5	TRBD1	many	TRBV7-2	CASSPDRQETQYF	TGTGCCAGCAGCCCGGACAGGCAAGAGACCCAGTACTTC